This entry lists 8 T cell receptor beta chains sequenced from one sample in a study of identifying expanded T cells in peripheral blood. This table comes from immunoSEQ multiplex PCR, and its TCRdb copy is limited to in-frame clones, with some not included. The sample has about 78,000 clones; 84% are singletons. Sequenced sample: blood. These receptors were obtained from a person aged 18 to 70 in good health.

This rearrangement joins TRBV28 to TRBJ1-2; D gene ambiguous. Trimming left V 2 bases short and J 4 bases short, with 8 bases between. In germline, CDR1 is MDHEN, CDR2 SYDVKM. The CDR3 runs 13 residues. The CDR3 DNA follows: TGTGCCAGCAGTTTAGGTATTTCCTATGGCTACACCTTC. It specifies CASSLGISYGYTF.

The chain has TRBV20-1 and TRBJ1-2; D gene uncertain. V was clipped by 0 bases and J by 5 bases, with 4 bases between them. Germline lookup yields CDR1 DFQATT and CDR2 SNEGSKA (reference sequence). This CDR3 contains 11 residues. CDR3 residues: CSARDVYGYTF. In DNA, the CDR3 is TGCAGTGCTAGAGACGTGTATGGCTACACCTTC.

The CDR3 coding sequence is TGCAGCGTCGCCGGACAGGGCGGGGGCTACACCTTC. Translating it yields CSVAGQGGGYTF. J is TRBJ1-2 and V is TRBV29-1; 8 bases line up with TRBD1. Germline CDR1 is SQVTM and CDR2 is ANQGSEA. This CDR3 spans 12 amino acids. V shed 6 bases and J 8 bases; nucleotides not matched to a gene: 8.

The chain carries TRBV4-3 and TRBJ1-2; TRBD1 matches at 7 bases. The V segment lost 4 bases and the J segment 3 bases; nucleotides outside the gene matches: 8. There are 15 residues in the CDR3. The germline CDR1 and CDR2 sequences are LGHNA and YSLEER. The CDR3 spells CASSPMTGSDYGYTF. DNA of the CDR3: TGCGCCAGCAGCCCTATGACAGGGAGTGACTATGGCTACACCTTC.

The chain uses TRBV7-2 and TRBJ1-2, with 11 positions matching TRBD1. Trimming at V came to 0 bases and at J to 6 bases, leaving 3 bases not matched to a gene. The CDR3 is 15 residues long. The germline gives CDR1 SGHTA, CDR2 FQGNSA. The CDR3 protein is CASSLAGQGVDGYTF. Here the CDR3 DNA reads TGTGCCAGCAGCTTAGCGGGACAGGGGGTTGATGGCTACACCTTC.

This chain connects TRBV6-1 to TRBJ2-2, with TRBD2 matching over 7 bases. Germline V gene sequence: CDR1 MNHNS, CDR2 SASEGT. J gave up 6 bases and V 7 bases, and 8 bases lay outside the gene matches. The CDR3 runs 14 residues. CDR3 in DNA: TGTGCCAGCACCCCAGAGGGAGGGGCCGGGGAGCTGTTTTTT. It encodes CASTPEGGAGELFF.

The chain employs TRBV11-2 and TRBJ2-1, with 11 bases aligning to TRBD2. V dropped 5 bases and J dropped 5; count of bases not matched to a gene: 2. CDR1 is SGHAT and CDR2 is FQNNGV in the germline V gene. The CDR3 contains 14 residues. The CDR3 DNA reads TGTGCCAGCAGCGCGGGACTAGCGGACAATGAGCAGTTCTTC. Translation gives CASSAGLADNEQFF.

V gene TRBV28 combines with J gene TRBJ2-3, with D possibly matching TRBD1 (5 bases). This CDR3 is 14 amino acids long. The germline CDR1 and CDR2 sequences are MDHEN and SYDVKM. The V end was cut by 5 bases, the J end by 6 bases, with 15 bases between. This chain's CDR3 is CASSLPRARDTQYF. The CDR3, as DNA: TGTGCCAGCAGTCTCCCCAGGGCCCGGGATACGCAGTATTTT. Together with reference TRBV28 and TRBJ2-3, the CDR3 gives the full variable domain: DVKVTQSSRYLVKRTGEKVFLECVQDMDHENMFWYRQDPGLGLRLIYFSYDVKMKEKGDIPEGYSVSREKKERFSLILESASTNQTSMYLCASSLPRARDTQYFGPGTRLTVL.